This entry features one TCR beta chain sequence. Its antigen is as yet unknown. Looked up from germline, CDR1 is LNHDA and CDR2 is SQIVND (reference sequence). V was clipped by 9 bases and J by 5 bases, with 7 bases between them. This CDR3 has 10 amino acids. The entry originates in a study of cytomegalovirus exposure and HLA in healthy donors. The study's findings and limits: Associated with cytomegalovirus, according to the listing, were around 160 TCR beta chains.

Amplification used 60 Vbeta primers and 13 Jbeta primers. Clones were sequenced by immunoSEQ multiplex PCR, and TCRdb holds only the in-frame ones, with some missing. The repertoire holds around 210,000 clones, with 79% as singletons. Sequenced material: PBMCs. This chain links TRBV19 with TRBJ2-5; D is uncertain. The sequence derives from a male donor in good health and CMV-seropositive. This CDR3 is CASGWETQYF. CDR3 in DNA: TGTGCCAGCGGTTGGGAGACCCAGTACTTC.